Each of the 18 T cell receptor beta chains below was sequenced from the same sample in a study of long-term antiretroviral therapy in people with HIV. Version v3.0 of the immunoSEQ assay was performed at survey level. Using immunoSEQ multiplex PCR, the repertoire was profiled, and TCRdb retains in-frame clones only, with some absent. The table includes around 30,000 clones, roughly 85% detected once. The sequenced sample was unsorted PBMCs, obtained 1.1 years after starting antiretroviral therapy. These receptors were collected from a man between 18 and 35 years old with HIV.

In nucleotides, the CDR3 is TGTGCCAGCAGTTTCATCGCGGGGACACCGTACCAAGAGACCCAGTACTTC. Translated, it gives CASSFIAGTPYQETQYF. The rearrangement uses TRBV28 and TRBJ2-5, with D perhaps matching TRBD1 or TRBD2 (6 bases each). Germline V lookup: CDR1 MDHEN, CDR2 SYDVKM. V was pared by 3 bases and J by 0 bases, with 17 bases between. CDR3 size: 17 residues.

The chain has TRBV30 and TRBJ1-2; unclear D gene. Germline CDR1 reads GTSNPN; CDR2 reads SVGIG (reference sequence). The CDR3 loop spans 14 amino acids. V was pared by 1 base and J by 4 bases, with 13 bases between. CDR3 amino acids: CAWSGPATSYGYTF. The CDR3, as DNA: TGTGCCTGGAGTGGTCCTGCGACATCCTATGGCTACACCTTC. Using reference TRBV30 and TRBJ1-2 for the parts outside the CDR3, the full variable domain is SQTIHQWPATLVQPVGSPLSLECTVEGTSNPNLYWYRQAAGRGLQLLFYSVGIGQISSEVPQNLSASRPQDRQFILSSKKLLLSDSGFYLCAWSGPATSYGYTFGSGTRLTVV.

This chain joins TRBV19 and TRBJ2-7, with D unresolved. Germline V gene lookup returns CDR1 LNHDA and CDR2 SQIVND (reference sequence). Deletions cut 5 bases from V and 1 base from J, with 9 bases between. This CDR3 spans 13 amino acids. CDR3 bases: TGTGCCAGTAGTTACGGTACTTCCTACGAGCAGTACTTC. Its protein is CASSYGTSYEQYF.

The chain employs TRBV6-8 and TRBJ2-7; TRBD2 agrees at 9 bases. Looked up from germline, CDR1 is MNHGY and CDR2 is SAAAGT. The junction had 21 bases not matched to a gene; V was cut back by 6 bases and J by 0 bases. CDR3 length: 20 amino acids. CDR3 loop: CASRLFPPGLARNHSYEQYF. The CDR3, as DNA: TGTGCCAGCAGACTTTTCCCACCGGGACTAGCAAGGAATCACTCCTACGAGCAGTACTTC.

The chain employs TRBV15 and TRBJ1-2; 8 nucleotides align to TRBD1. There are 14 residues in the CDR3. Per the germline V gene, CDR1 is LNHNV and CDR2 is YYDKDF (reference sequence). J lost 8 bases, V lost 1 base, and 6 bases had no gene match. CDR3 sequence reads: CATSRGGQGWGYTF. The CDR3 DNA is TGTGCCACCAGCAGAGGTGGACAGGGATGGGGCTACACCTTC.

This chain uses TRBV28 with TRBJ1-2; 7 positions match TRBD1. Per germline, CDR1 MDHEN and CDR2 SYDVKM. The CDR3 runs 13 residues. The V and J ends lost 2 bases and 8 bases, in that order; junction bases with no gene match: 5. CDR3 coding DNA: TGTGCCAGCAGTTTACCGACAGGGTGGGGCTACACCTTC. This sequence encodes CASSLPTGWGYTF.

The J gene is TRBJ2-5, the V gene TRBV5-4, with D unclear. Trimming pared 2 bases from V and 2 bases from J, leaving 10 bases between. Per germline, CDR1 SGHNT and CDR2 YYREEE (reference sequence). This CDR3 has 14 amino acids. CDR3 amino acids: CASSFPATQETQYF. The CDR3 DNA sequence: TGTGCCAGCAGCTTCCCGGCAACGCAAGAGACCCAGTACTTC.

The J gene is TRBJ2-7, the V gene TRBV7-9; D is unresolved. CDR3 size: 15 residues. Germline-derived CDR1 and CDR2 are SEHNR and FQNEAQ (reference sequence). The ends were cut back, 1 base at V and 2 bases at J, with 12 bases in the middle. The CDR3 coding sequence is TGTGCCAGCAGCTTAGAGGTGTCCCCCACCTACGAGCAGTACTTC. It translates to CASSLEVSPTYEQYF. Together with reference TRBV7-9 and TRBJ2-7, the CDR3 gives the full variable domain: DTGVSQNPRHKITKRGQNVTFRCDPISEHNRLYWYRQTLGQGPEFLTYFQNEAQLEKSRLLSDRFSAERPKGSFSTLEIQRTEQGDSAMYLCASSLEVSPTYEQYFGPGTRLTVT.

The chain links TRBV30 to TRBJ2-5, with 8 bases fitting TRBD1. Germline V CDR1 and CDR2: GTSNPN, SVGIG (reference sequence). V dropped 5 bases and J dropped 5; count of bases not matched to a gene: 7. This CDR3 contains 13 residues. In DNA form, the CDR3 reads TGTGCCTGGCTCCAGGGGGCCCTGGAGACCCAGTACTTC. It is translated as CAWLQGALETQYF. The entire variable domain, with the rest obtained from reference TRBV30 and TRBJ2-5, is as follows: SQTIHQWPATLVQPVGSPLSLECTVEGTSNPNLYWYRQAAGRGLQLLFYSVGIGQISSEVPQNLSASRPQDRQFILSSKKLLLSDSGFYLCAWLQGALETQYFGPGTRLLVL.

The V gene is TRBV7-9, the J gene TRBJ2-4, with 11 bases matching TRBD2. CDR1 SEHNR and CDR2 FQNEAQ come from the germline V gene (reference sequence). The ends lost 5 bases at V and 7 bases at J; junction bases unmatched: 1. The CDR3 is 13 residues long. The CDR3 reads CASSTSGSNIQYF. The DNA of the CDR3 is TGTGCCAGCAGCACTAGCGGGAGTAACATTCAGTACTTC. The whole variable domain, filled in from reference TRBV7-9 and TRBJ2-4, reads DTGVSQNPRHKITKRGQNVTFRCDPISEHNRLYWYRQTLGQGPEFLTYFQNEAQLEKSRLLSDRFSAERPKGSFSTLEIQRTEQGDSAMYLCASSTSGSNIQYFGAGTRLSVL.

The J gene is TRBJ2-5, the V gene TRBV5-1; 9 nucleotides match TRBD2. CDR1 and CDR2 (germline): SGHRS, YFSETQ. The V gene end was trimmed by 0 bases and the J gene end by 1 base; junction bases not matched to a gene: 7. The CDR3 is made up of 17 amino acids. The CDR3 loop reads CASSLAFSGRSQETQYF. CDR3 bases: TGCGCCAGCAGCTTGGCCTTTAGCGGGAGAAGCCAAGAGACCCAGTACTTC. Based on the CDR3 plus reference TRBV5-1 and TRBJ2-5, the full variable domain is KAGVTQTPRYLIKTRGQQVTLSCSPISGHRSVSWYQQTPGQGLQFLFEYFSETQRNKGNFPGRFSGRQFSNSRSEMNVSTLELGDSALYLCASSLAFSGRSQETQYFGPGTRLLVL.

V is TRBV7-9 and J is TRBJ2-3; 8 nucleotides line up with TRBD1. This CDR3 comprises 15 residues. Germline CDR1 reads SEHNR; CDR2 reads FQNEAQ (reference sequence). The trim removed 6 bases at V and 2 bases at J, leaving 7 bases unmatched. CDR3 coding DNA: TGTGCCAGCAGGGGACAGGCTCCCTCCACAGATACGCAGTATTTT. Protein product: CASRGQAPSTDTQYF.

The chain recombines TRBV5-6 with TRBJ2-7, with D perhaps assigned TRBD1 or TRBD2 (5 bases each). The CDR3 covers 13 residues. Germline CDR1 SGHDT, CDR2 YYEEEE. V was shortened by 3 bases and J by 4 bases, with 11 bases between the two germline ends. This CDR3 reads CASSYGTPYEQYF. The CDR3 nucleotides read TGTGCCAGCAGCTACGGGACCCCATACGAGCAGTACTTC. The full variable domain, rest sourced from reference TRBV5-6 and TRBJ2-7, is DAGVTQSPTHLIKTRGQQVTLRCSPKSGHDTVSWYQQALGQGPQFIFQYYEEEERQRGNFPDRFSGHQFPNYSSELNVNALLLGDSALYLCASSYGTPYEQYFGPGTRLTVT.

This chain connects TRBV20-1 to TRBJ1-6; TRBD1 agrees at 10 bases. V lost 3 bases to trimming and J lost 17 bases; unmatched junction nucleotides: 4. The CDR3 loop spans 11 amino acids. Germline CDR1 and CDR2: DFQATT and SNEGSKA (reference sequence). CDR3 sequence reads: CSARGTGEVHF. CDR3 bases: TGCAGTGCTAGGGGGACAGGGGAAGTCCACTTT.

The chain couples TRBV7-6 to TRBJ1-2, with TRBD1 matching over 7 bases. Losses at the gene ends were 4 bases for V and 5 bases for J; bases not matched to a gene: 4. Per the germline V gene, CDR1 is SGHVS and CDR2 is FNYEAQ. This CDR3 has 13 amino acids. The CDR3 spells CASSSRDRYGYTF. CDR3 DNA: TGTGCCAGCAGCTCCCGGGACAGATATGGCTACACCTTC.

The chain recombines TRBV9 with TRBJ2-5; D may be TRBD2 (7 bases). The CDR3 length is 14 residues. The germline gives CDR1 SGDLS, CDR2 YYNGEE. V was cut by 1 base and J by 4 bases, with 11 bases left in between. CDR3 DNA sequence: TGTGCCAGCAGCGTACGGGGGGCGGGAGAGACCCAGTACTTC. Protein: CASSVRGAGETQYF.

The chain is built from TRBV30 and TRBJ2-5, with D maybe TRBD1 (5 bases). Germline loops: CDR1 GTSNPN, CDR2 SVGIG (reference sequence). The length of the CDR3 is 16 residues. Trimming removed 3 bases from V and 4 bases from J, with 21 bases in between. The CDR3 nucleotides read TGTGCCTGGAGCACGCTCCCCCCAGGGATTGGAGAGACCCAGTACTTC. Residues: CAWSTLPPGIGETQYF.

This clone was seen a handful of times. The chain recombines TRBV28 with TRBJ2-1; D tentatively reads TRBD1 or TRBD2 (5 bases each). The CDR3 length is 11 residues. With 9 bases removed from V and 16 bases from J, the gap between germline ends came to 19 bases. CDR1 is MDHEN, CDR2 SYDVKM, per germline. The CDR3 DNA reads TGTGCCAGTGGGGGTTGGGAGCCGGAATTCTTC. It is translated as CASGGWEPEFF. The complete variable domain, with remaining parts taken from reference TRBV28 and TRBJ2-1, reads DVKVTQSSRYLVKRTGEKVFLECVQDMDHENMFWYRQDPGLGLRLIYFSYDVKMKEKGDIPEGYSVSREKKERFSLILESASTNQTSMYLCASGGWEPEFFGPGTRLTVL.